The 26 T cell receptor beta chains reported below all come from one sample, sequenced in a study of T cells after yellow fever vaccination. TCRdb independently ran MiXCR on the 5' RACE reads; one entry per CDR3 protein. This table holds fewer than 350,000 distinct CDR3 sequences, around 4% found once. Here the sequenced sample was PBMCs, taken on the day of the yellow fever booster vaccination. These receptor sequences come from a man aged 18 to 35 who received the YFV17D yellow fever vaccine.

This clonotype was seen many times. V gene TRBV5-1 combines with J gene TRBJ2-5, with a weak D call TRBD1 (6 bases). V lost 3 bases and J 0 bases, leaving 12 bases between the germline ends. The CDR3 totals 15 residues. The germline gives CDR1 SGHRS, CDR2 YFSETQ. The CDR3 DNA reads TGCGCCAGCAGCTCACAGGGAACTTACCAAGAGACCCAGTACTTC. It encodes CASSSQGTYQETQYF.

This clonotype was picked up a small number of times. The chain uses TRBV4-2 and TRBJ2-3; 12 nucleotides align to TRBD2. Losses at the gene ends were 2 bases for V and 0 bases for J; bases not matched to a gene: 6. Germline CDR1 reads LGHNA; CDR2 reads YNFKEQ. The length of the CDR3 is 18 residues. The CDR3: CASSQPSGTSGSTDTQYF. In nucleotides, the CDR3 is TGTGCCAGCAGCCAACCCTCCGGGACTAGCGGGAGCACAGATACGCAGTATTTT.

This clonotype was detected ten times or more. V is TRBV29-1 and J is TRBJ2-2, with 11 bases that match TRBD2. The CDR3 totals 15 residues. Germline CDR1 and CDR2: SQVTM and ANQGSEA. V trimming: 3 bases; J trimming: 1 base; junction bases outside the gene matches: 1. CDR3 protein: CSVETSGVNTGELFF. Written as DNA, the CDR3 is TGCAGCGTTGAGACTAGCGGGGTGAACACCGGGGAGCTGTTTTTT.

The rearrangement joins TRBV20-1 to TRBJ2-2; the D is unclear. Germline V lookup: CDR1 DFQATT, CDR2 SNEGSKA (reference sequence). V lost 3 bases to trimming and J lost 1 base, with 12 bases between them. CDR3 size: 15 residues. CDR3 nucleotides: TGCAGTGCTAGCCCGAGGAGAGGGAACACCGGGGAGCTGTTTTTT. Protein sequence: CSASPRRGNTGELFF.

The J gene is TRBJ1-1, the V gene TRBV20-1; no clear D gene. V was cut by 5 bases and J by 3 bases, with 4 bases left in between. Per the germline V gene, CDR1 is DFQATT and CDR2 is SNEGSKA (reference sequence). There are 10 residues in the CDR3. This chain's CDR3 is CSAPHTEAFF. CDR3 DNA: TGCAGTGCTCCGCACACTGAAGCTTTCTTT.

The chain is built from TRBV2 and TRBJ1-5, with 8 bases aligning to TRBD1. Germline V CDR1 and CDR2: SNHLY, FYNNEI. Trimming at V came to 7 bases and at J to 2 bases, leaving 7 bases not matched to a gene. The CDR3 length is 15 residues. The CDR3 region has the DNA TGTGCCAGCAACCCAGACAGGGGCGGCAATCAGCCCCAGCATTTT. As protein: CASNPDRGGNQPQHF.

The rearrangement links TRBV12-3 or TRBV12-4 to TRBJ1-2; no clear D. The CDR3 totals 12 residues. The germline V and J ends were trimmed by 2 bases and 4 bases, with 5 bases remaining between them. The CDR3 coding sequence is TGTGCCAGCAGTTTATGTGGCTATGGCTACACCTTC. Translated: CASSLCGYGYTF.

This clonotype was counted only a few times. This chain links TRBV7-2 with TRBJ1-2; D gene unclear. Germline CDR1 SGHTA, CDR2 FQGNSA. The CDR3 spans 16 residues. Trimming took off 2 bases at V and 1 base at J, with 14 bases between the two ends. The CDR3 protein is CASSLSPGLLNYGYTF. DNA for the CDR3: TGTGCCAGCAGCTTATCCCCGGGCCTCCTTAACTATGGCTACACCTTC.

This clonotype was recorded many times. J is TRBJ2-5 and V is TRBV20-1; 11 bases fit TRBD2. The germline gives CDR1 DFQATT, CDR2 SNEGSKA (reference sequence). The CDR3 has 14 amino acids. V gave up 2 bases and J gave up 9 bases; unmatched junction bases: 8. The CDR3 coding sequence is TGCAGTGCTAGACAACTAGCGGGGGATGGGGCCCAGTACTTC. Protein: CSARQLAGDGAQYF.

This clonotype was found many times. The chain joins TRBV7-2 to TRBJ2-2, with a tentative D call TRBD2 (6 bases). Germline V gene lookup returns CDR1 SGHTA and CDR2 FQGNSA. The CDR3 has 15 residues. V was shortened by 4 bases and J by 9 bases, with 18 bases between the two germline ends. The CDR3 spells CASSWDSARVWELFF. CDR3 DNA: TGTGCCAGCAGCTGGGACTCCGCGAGAGTCTGGGAGCTGTTTTTT. Based on the CDR3 plus reference TRBV7-2 and TRBJ2-2, the full variable domain is GAGVSQSPSNKVTEKGKDVELRCDPISGHTALYWYRQSLGQGLEFLIYFQGNSAPDKSGLPSDRFSAERTGGSVSTLTIQRTQQEDSAVYLCASSWDSARVWELFFGEGSRLTVL.

This chain joins TRBV7-9 and TRBJ2-3; D perhaps matches TRBD1 (6 bases). Deletions cut 1 base from V and 7 bases from J, with 12 bases between. The CDR3 has 14 amino acids. Germline V lookup: CDR1 SEHNR, CDR2 FQNEAQ (reference sequence). This CDR3 reads CASSLVGTTNTQYF. The CDR3 bases are TGTGCCAGCAGCTTAGTAGGGACAACGAATACGCAGTATTTT.

This clonotype came up many times. The genes are TRBV4-3 and TRBJ2-5, with a tentative D call TRBD2 (6 bases). The CDR3 extends over 15 amino acids. V was pared by 4 bases and J by 5 bases, with 17 bases between. Germline V gene data show CDR1 as LGHNA and CDR2 as YSLEER. The chain's CDR3 is CASSPRLGGRETQYF. The CDR3 DNA is TGCGCCAGCAGCCCCCGACTGGGGGGTCGTGAGACCCAGTACTTC.

The sample holds many counts of this clonotype. This chain connects TRBV29-1 to TRBJ1-4, with D possibly being TRBD1 (6 bases). CDR3 length: 13 amino acids. V gave up 4 bases and J gave up 5 bases, with 11 bases separating them. The V gene's germline CDR1 is SQVTM and CDR2 ANQGSEA. In DNA, the CDR3 is TGCAGCGTTGCGGGACACCCGAATGAAAAACTGTTTTTT. Residues: CSVAGHPNEKLFF.

This clonotype was observed at least ten times. The CDR3 DNA is TGTGCCAGCACCCTTAGGGCGGTGAACACCGGGGAGCTGTTTTTT. Protein sequence: CASTLRAVNTGELFF. The chain combines TRBV12-3 or TRBV12-4 with TRBJ2-2; no firm D call. The CDR3 is 15 residues long. Trimming stripped 7 bases from V and 1 base from J, with 13 bases between.

This clonotype was counted at least ten times. The chain combines TRBV7-8 with TRBJ2-1, with 12 nucleotides matching TRBD2. The germline CDR1 and CDR2 sequences are SGHVS and FQNEAQ. This CDR3 comprises 19 residues. The ends lost 5 bases at V and 5 bases at J; junction bases unmatched: 16. DNA for the CDR3: TGTGCCAGCAGCCCACTGACTAGCGGGGGAAACCCTATCGACAATGAGCAGTTCTTC. This encodes CASSPLTSGGNPIDNEQFF.

This clonotype came up many times. The chain recombines TRBV5-1 with TRBJ1-4, with 7 bases identical to TRBD1. The germline V gene encodes CDR1 SGHRS and CDR2 YFSETQ. Unmatched junction bases numbered 6, after V lost 0 bases and J lost 7 bases. This CDR3 contains 15 residues. The DNA for the CDR3 is TGCGCCAGCAGCTTGGGACAGGGCATCGGTGAAAAACTGTTTTTT. Translating gives CASSLGQGIGEKLFF.

There are a few counts of this clonotype. V and J are TRBV6-4 and TRBJ2-3; 9 bases are a match to TRBD2. The CDR3 sequence is 15 residues long. Germline V lookup: CDR1 MRHNA, CDR2 SNTAGT. J lost 0 bases, V lost 4 bases, and 2 bases had no gene match. This CDR3 is CASSVSGGSTDTQYF. The CDR3 DNA is TGTGCCAGCAGTGTCAGCGGGGGGAGCACAGATACGCAGTATTTT.

This clonotype was seen repeatedly, ten times or more. V and J are TRBV12-3 or TRBV12-4 and TRBJ2-1, with 9 bases aligning to TRBD1. V lost 6 bases to trimming and J lost 1 base; unmatched junction nucleotides: 13. The CDR3 spans 18 residues. The DNA of the CDR3 is TGTGCCAGCAGACCCCCGGGACAGGGCGACCCATCCTACAATGAGCAGTTCTTC. Residues: CASRPPGQGDPSYNEQFF.

This clonotype occurred many times. This rearrangement joins TRBV20-1 to TRBJ1-4; D is undetermined. CDR1 is DFQATT and CDR2 is SNEGSKA in the germline V gene (reference sequence). This CDR3 has 14 amino acids. Trimming stripped 6 bases from V and 0 bases from J, with 11 bases between. CDR3 DNA: TGCAGTGCAGGCCGGGGTGCAACTAATGAAAAACTGTTTTTT. This gives the protein CSAGRGATNEKLFF.

At least ten counts were recorded for this clonotype. The chain combines TRBV6-1 with TRBJ2-5, with 13 nucleotides matching TRBD2. The length of the CDR3 is 15 residues. Unmatched junction bases numbered 6, after V lost 6 bases and J lost 5 bases. The germline CDR1 and CDR2 sequences are MNHNS and SASEGT. The CDR3 bases are TGTGCCAGCAGATTACCGGGACTAGCGGGGGAGACCCAGTACTTC. Residues: CASRLPGLAGETQYF.

A few counts support this clonotype. This chain connects TRBV12-3 or TRBV12-4 to TRBJ1-1; D call uncertain. V was trimmed by 7 bases and J by 5 bases, leaving 11 bases between them. The CDR3 extends over 12 amino acids. This CDR3 is CASILKGTEAFF. The CDR3 region has the DNA TGTGCCAGCATTCTTAAGGGTACTGAAGCTTTCTTT.

This clonotype was seen many times. In nucleotides, the CDR3 is TGCGCCAGCAGCCAAGATTCAGGGTACTACGAGCAGTACTTC. Encoded protein: CASSQDSGYYEQYF. The chain uses TRBV4-3 and TRBJ2-7, with D perhaps TRBD1 (5 bases). Germline V lookup: CDR1 LGHNA, CDR2 YSLEER. With 0 bases removed from V and 3 bases from J, the gap between germline ends came to 9 bases. CDR3 length equals 14 residues.

The chain joins TRBV6-5 to TRBJ2-7, with TRBD1 identical over 7 bases. Losses at the gene ends were 5 bases for V and 4 bases for J; bases not matched to a gene: 5. Germline V gives CDR1 MNHEY, CDR2 SVGAGI. This CDR3 is built from 13 residues. In nucleotides, the CDR3 is TGTGCCAGCAGTAGGGCCAGGGGGTACGAGCAGTACTTC. This sequence encodes CASSRARGYEQYF.

There are many counts of this clonotype. The genes are TRBV9 and TRBJ2-3; D possibly corresponds to TRBD2 (5 bases). Germline V gene data show CDR1 as SGDLS and CDR2 as YYNGEE. CDR3 length: 15 residues. V shed 5 bases and J shed 3 bases, with 16 bases lying between them. CDR3 bases: TGTGCCAGCAGTCGCATCACTCGGGGAACAGATACGCAGTATTTT. Translating it yields CASSRITRGTDTQYF. The full variable domain, in which reference TRBV9 and TRBJ2-3 provide the parts outside the CDR3, is DSGVTQTPKHLITATGQRVTLRCSPRSGDLSVYWYQQSLDQGLQFLIQYYNGEERAKGNILERFSAQQFPDLHSELNLSSLELGDSALYFCASSRITRGTDTQYFGPGTRLTVL.

The chain combines TRBV6-5 with TRBJ2-5; a possible D gene is TRBD1 (6 bases). Germline V gene sequence: CDR1 MNHEY, CDR2 SVGAGI. The CDR3 has 12 amino acids. V lost 6 bases and J 3 bases, leaving 8 bases between the germline ends. The CDR3 loop reads CASSRGKETQYF. The DNA of the CDR3 is TGTGCCAGCAGCAGGGGAAAAGAGACCCAGTACTTC.

This clonotype was recorded at least ten times. V and J are TRBV7-2 and TRBJ1-2, with 9 bases fitting TRBD1. Losses at the gene ends were 5 bases for V and 8 bases for J; bases not matched to a gene: 6. This CDR3 contains 13 residues. Germline lookup yields CDR1 SGHTA and CDR2 FQGNSA. CDR3 loop: CASSQGTGYGYTF. The CDR3 DNA is TGTGCCAGCAGCCAGGGGACAGGGTACGGCTACACCTTC. Filled out from reference TRBV7-2 and TRBJ1-2, the complete variable domain reads GAGVSQSPSNKVTEKGKDVELRCDPISGHTALYWYRQSLGQGLEFLIYFQGNSAPDKSGLPSDRFSAERTGGSVSTLTIQRTQQEDSAVYLCASSQGTGYGYTFGSGTRLTVV.